This entry concerns a single T cell receptor (beta chain). V was clipped by 3 bases and J by 12 bases, with 19 bases between them. The CDR3 has 14 residues. Germline-derived CDR1 and CDR2 are LGHNA and YSLEER. The source of the sample is a study of blood T cell repertoires in COVID-19. Study in general: The samples span acute and convalescent COVID-19 from the United States, Italy and Spain.

TCRdb keeps only in-frame clones here, not all; method: immunoSEQ multiplex PCR. The data contain about 250,000 clones, roughly 87% of them singletons. The sequence derives from a woman aged 40 to 50 who had recovered from COVID-19. The V gene is TRBV4-3, the J gene TRBJ2-3; D might be TRBD2 (7 bases). The sequenced material came from peripheral blood. Here the CDR3 reads CASSHREGDGPQYF. The CDR3 DNA is TGCGCCAGCAGCCACAGGGAGGGGGACGGGCCACAGTATTTT.